This T cell receptor beta chain was recorded in a study of identical twins. TCRdb itself ran the 5' RACE reads through MiXCR, one entry per CDR3 protein. The table has 500,000 to 650,000 distinct CDR3 sequences, under 25% seen once; the top ten hold roughly 0.5%. Study conclusions and caveats: The conclusions drew on cross-sectional statistical analysis instead of tracking the same donors. Twins shared beta out-of-frame sequences in excess, but this excess was weaker.

This CDR3 comprises 14 residues. The germline V gene encodes CDR1 SGHRS and CDR2 YFSETQ. V was pared by 7 bases and J by 6 bases, with 8 bases of the junction left unmatched. This clonotype was observed a handful of times. Antigen: not known. Donors uniformly comprised healthy Caucasians. This sample was shared with a second study, whose subject was yellow fever vaccine responses in identical twins.

The TCR sequence derives from a woman aged 18-29 years in good health. The sample comprised CD4+ T cells sorted from blood. The chain combines TRBV5-1 with TRBJ2-2, with 8 bases identical to TRBD1. The CDR3 nucleotides read TGCGCCAGCGCCGGGACAGGATTCGCCGGGGAGCTGTTTTTT. It translates to CASAGTGFAGELFF.